This entry lists 15 T cell receptor beta chains sequenced from one sample in a study of blood T cell repertoires in COVID-19 (dated by TCRdb to 2020 to 2022). The library was produced with the immunoSEQ multiplex PCR assay. The source is immuneACCESS, and TCRdb retained only in-frame sequences with V and J called. Part of the clones is not carried over; for the studies checked, unresolved V genes explain less than half of this, and the remainder is unexplained. The sample records 200,000 to 250,000 clones, around 83% of which are singletons. The biggest ten clones account for roughly a tenth of the sample. The material sequenced was peripheral blood. The receptors come from a woman aged 45-65 years with COVID-19, enrolled during active disease.

The chain links TRBV19 to TRBJ2-2; 9 bases fit TRBD2. Trimming removed 3 bases from V and 5 bases from J; junction bases left unmatched: 7. CDR1 is LNHDA, CDR2 SQIVND, per germline (reference sequence). The CDR3 loop spans 16 amino acids. The CDR3 nucleotides are TGTGCCAGTAGTATGCGGGGGGGCACAGGTACCGGGGAGCTGTTTTTT. This encodes CASSMRGGTGTGELFF. The full variable domain, its missing parts supplied by reference TRBV19 and TRBJ2-2, is DGGITQSPKYLFRKEGQNVTLSCEQNLNHDAMYWYRQDPGQGLRLIYYSQIVNDFQKGDIAEGYSVSREKKESFPLTVTSAQKNPTAFYLCASSMRGGTGTGELFFGEGSRLTVL.

The chain is built from TRBV19 and TRBJ1-1, with D perhaps TRBD1 (6 bases). Trimming cost V 1 base and J 3 bases, with 12 bases left between them. CDR1 and CDR2 (germline): LNHDA, SQIVND (reference sequence). The CDR3 is made up of 15 amino acids. CDR3 coding DNA: TGTGCCAGTAGTATAGGGACAGCGACCTACACTGAAGCTTTCTTT. Translating gives CASSIGTATYTEAFF.

The chain has TRBV27 and TRBJ2-7; TRBD1 is a possible D gene (6 bases). The CDR3 loop spans 14 amino acids. CDR1 is MNHEY, CDR2 SMNVEV, per germline (reference sequence). Trimming took 3 bases from V and 3 from J, leaving 12 bases between them. The DNA of the CDR3 is TGTGCCAGCAGTTTCAACAGGGCGAGCTACGAGCAGTACGTC. Protein product: CASSFNRASYEQYV.

At least ten counts were recorded for this clone. The chain recombines TRBV6-2 or TRBV6-3 with TRBJ1-2; 8 bases match TRBD1. This CDR3 comprises 14 residues. The ends lost 1 base at V and 6 bases at J; junction bases unmatched: 4. Per germline, CDR1 MNHEY and CDR2 SVGEGT. The CDR3 protein is CASSYLDRANGYTF. Here the CDR3 DNA reads TGTGCCAGCAGTTACTTGGACAGGGCGAATGGCTACACCTTC.

The chain recombines TRBV24-1 with TRBJ1-6, with no clear D. The CDR3 is 9 amino acids. V dropped 9 bases and J dropped 12 bases, with 5 bases sitting between them. Germline CDR1 reads KGHDR; CDR2 reads SFDVKD. The chain's CDR3 is CATHGPLHF. The CDR3 coding sequence is TGTGCCACCCACGGACCCCTCCACTTT.

Here the CDR3 DNA reads TGTGCCAGCAGCTTAAGGCGGGGGGCCAGCACAGATACGCAGTATTTT. Translation: CASSLRRGASTDTQYF. This sequence joins TRBV13 and TRBJ2-3; 8 positions agree with TRBD2. The CDR3 runs 16 residues. Germline assignment: CDR1 PRHDT and CDR2 FYEKMQ (reference sequence). The ends lost 2 bases at V and 0 bases at J; junction bases unmatched: 4.

The V gene is TRBV5-4, the J gene TRBJ2-1; 13 bases are shared with TRBD2. The J segment lost 7 bases and the V segment lost 0 bases, leaving 10 bases of the junction unmatched. Germline loops: CDR1 SGHNT, CDR2 YYREEE (reference sequence). The CDR3 consists of 18 residues. CDR3 residues: CASSLAGLAGLAGNEQFF. The CDR3 DNA reads TGTGCCAGCAGCTTGGCGGGACTAGCGGGGTTGGCGGGTAATGAGCAGTTCTTC. Combining the CDR3 with reference TRBV5-4 and TRBJ2-1 gives the whole variable domain ETGVTQSPTHLIKTRGQQVTLRCSSQSGHNTVSWYQQALGQGPQFIFQYYREEENGRGNFPPRFSGLQFPNYSSELNVNALELDDSALYLCASSLAGLAGLAGNEQFFGPGTRLTVL.

The rearrangement joins TRBV7-3 to TRBJ1-4; TRBD1 matches at 9 bases. CDR1 and CDR2 from the germline V gene are SGHTA and FQGTGA. After removal of 4 bases from V and 5 bases from J, the junction contained 14 bases not matched to a gene. There are 18 residues in the CDR3. CDR3 DNA: TGTGCCAGCAGCTACTCGATCCTTGGACAGGGGAGAAATGAAAAACTGTTTTTT. Translated: CASSYSILGQGRNEKLFF.

The chain combines TRBV3-1 (or the pseudogene TRBV3-2) with TRBJ1-6; a possible D gene is TRBD1 (6 bases). V was trimmed by 8 bases and J by 8 bases, leaving 22 bases between them. This CDR3 has 16 residues. Germline V gives CDR1 LGHDT, CDR2 YNNKEL (reference sequence). CDR3 region: CASPLPSPGEYSPLHF. DNA for the CDR3: TGTGCCAGCCCCCTACCCTCGCCAGGGGAATATTCACCCCTCCACTTT.

The rearrangement joins TRBV5-1 to TRBJ2-2, with D possibly TRBD2 on 5 matching bases. V was clipped by 0 bases and J by 5 bases, with 17 bases between them. Per the germline V gene, CDR1 is SGHRS and CDR2 is YFSETQ. CDR3 length: 17 amino acids. In DNA form, the CDR3 reads TGCGCCAGCAGCTTGGCCGTTGGGTCACCGGGGACCGGGGAGCTGTTTTTT. This translates into CASSLAVGSPGTGELFF.

V gene TRBV5-1 combines with J gene TRBJ2-3; the D gene is possibly TRBD2 (6 bases). The CDR3 has 16 amino acids. Germline lookup yields CDR1 SGHRS and CDR2 YFSETQ. V gave up 4 bases and J gave up 4 bases, with 19 bases separating them. The CDR3 bases are TGCGCCAGCAGCCCCCGCCAGACTAGAGCTCCAGATACGCAGTATTTT. Its translation: CASSPRQTRAPDTQYF.

The gene calls are TRBV5-1 and TRBJ1-2; D possibly corresponds to TRBD1 (5 bases). Germline V gene lookup returns CDR1 SGHRS and CDR2 YFSETQ. V gave up 4 bases and J gave up 2 bases, with 12 bases separating them. The CDR3 length is 14 residues. CDR3 protein: CASSPQGLNYGYTF. CDR3 sequence (DNA): TGCGCCAGCAGCCCCCAGGGCTTGAACTATGGCTACACCTTC.

The chain employs TRBV19 and TRBJ2-5, with 7 bases aligning to TRBD2. This CDR3 is built from 12 residues. Germline-derived CDR1 and CDR2 are LNHDA and SQIVND (reference sequence). Trimming removed 9 bases from V and 2 bases from J; junction bases left unmatched: 3. The CDR3 sequence: CASQAGQETQYF. The DNA for the CDR3 is TGTGCCAGCCAAGCGGGACAAGAGACCCAGTACTTC.

This chain uses TRBV5-4 with TRBJ2-3; D is possibly TRBD2 (7 bases). The V gene's germline CDR1 is SGHNT and CDR2 YYREEE (reference sequence). The CDR3 consists of 16 residues. V lost 4 bases and J 2 bases, leaving 17 bases between the germline ends. The CDR3 nucleotides read TGTGCCAGCAGCCTCGGAGCGGGACATCCCACAGATACGCAGTATTTT. Its translation is CASSLGAGHPTDTQYF.

The V gene is TRBV29-1, the J gene TRBJ2-7, with 10 bases lining up with TRBD1. CDR1 is SQVTM and CDR2 is ANQGSEA in the germline V gene. With 4 bases clipped from V and 4 bases from J, the junction kept 1 base outside the gene matches. The CDR3 spans 12 residues. The CDR3 spells CSVVGQGYEQYV. CDR3 coding DNA: TGCAGCGTTGTGGGACAGGGGTACGAGCAGTACGTC.